These 22 T cell receptor beta chains were all obtained from the same sample, sequenced in a study of cytomegalovirus exposure and HLA in healthy donors. A multiplex PCR was run with 60 Vbeta primers and 13 Jbeta primers. Sequencing used immunoSEQ multiplex PCR; TCRdb keeps in-frame clones, though not all of them. This table holds roughly 180,000 clones, around 70% found once. Sample: PBMCs. These receptors were collected from a male donor in good health and CMV-seronegative.

The CDR3 sequence: CASSPSLGTDTQYF. The DNA of the CDR3 is TGTGCCAGCTCACCGTCCCTCGGCACAGATACGCAGTATTTT. The chain employs TRBV18 and TRBJ2-3; D not resolved. The CDR3 is made up of 14 amino acids. V lost 3 bases and J lost 1, with 8 bases in between. The germline gives CDR1 KGHSH, CDR2 LQKENI.

The genes are TRBV28 and TRBJ2-3; TRBD2 matches 13 bases. The CDR3 covers 21 residues. Germline CDR1 and CDR2: MDHEN and SYDVKM. The V and J ends lost 4 bases and 0 bases, in that order; junction bases with no gene match: 16. The CDR3 region has the DNA TGTGCCAGCAGTTCGAGCCTCCTGACTAGCGGGAGGCCCACTAGCACAGATACGCAGTATTTT. This encodes CASSSSLLTSGRPTSTDTQYF. The complete variable domain, with remaining parts taken from reference TRBV28 and TRBJ2-3, reads DVKVTQSSRYLVKRTGEKVFLECVQDMDHENMFWYRQDPGLGLRLIYFSYDVKMKEKGDIPEGYSVSREKKERFSLILESASTNQTSMYLCASSSSLLTSGRPTSTDTQYFGPGTRLTVL.

The chain carries TRBV27 and TRBJ1-5; 12 bases are shared with TRBD1. The CDR3 is made up of 16 amino acids. V was clipped by 6 bases and J by 4 bases; unmatched bases: 7. Germline V CDR1 and CDR2: MNHEY, SMNVEV (reference sequence). This CDR3 is CASRGGTGGMNQPQHF. Here the CDR3 DNA reads TGTGCCAGCAGAGGGGGGACAGGGGGCATGAATCAGCCCCAGCATTTT.

V is TRBV28 and J is TRBJ2-7, with a possible D match to TRBD1 (5 bases). The V end lost 9 bases, the J end lost 0 bases, and 18 bases lay between the germline ends. The CDR3 contains 15 residues. CDR1 and CDR2 (germline): MDHEN, SYDVKM. The CDR3 nucleotides read TGTGCCAGTCAGAAAGAAACAGGCAACTCCTACGAGCAGTACTTC. As protein: CASQKETGNSYEQYF.

This clone was observed a handful of times. The CDR3 DNA follows: TGTGCCAGCTCACCGGAATTCCGGGTTGGCGGGGAGCTGTTTTTT. As protein: CASSPEFRVGGELFF. V usage is TRBV18 and J usage is TRBJ2-2; no definite D call. The CDR3 totals 15 residues. Germline lookup yields CDR1 KGHSH and CDR2 LQKENI. V shed 3 bases and J shed 7 bases, with 15 bases lying between them.

The chain employs TRBV19 and TRBJ2-6; D gene uncertain. Germline CDR1 is LNHDA and CDR2 is SQIVND (reference sequence). V lost 0 bases to trimming and J lost 0 bases, with 9 bases between them. There are 17 residues in the CDR3. DNA for the CDR3: TGTGCCAGTAGTATAGAAGGCCGGAGCTCTGGGGCCAACGTCCTGACTTTC. Translating it yields CASSIEGRSSGANVLTF.

The J gene is TRBJ1-5, the V gene TRBV19; no firm D call. The germline gives CDR1 LNHDA, CDR2 SQIVND (reference sequence). This CDR3 is 15 amino acids long. V lost 5 bases to trimming and J lost 2 bases, with 13 bases between them. The CDR3 bases are TGTGCCAGTAGTGCCGCGGGGAGAGGCAATCAGCCCCAGCATTTT. It is translated as CASSAAGRGNQPQHF.

The chain recombines TRBV28 with TRBJ1-3, with D uncertain. V gave up 5 bases and J gave up 4 bases, with 12 bases separating them. This CDR3 comprises 14 residues. Germline CDR1 and CDR2: MDHEN and SYDVKM. The CDR3, as DNA: TGTGCCAGCAGTCCCGCGCACCTGGGAAACACCATATATTTT. It specifies CASSPAHLGNTIYF.

The chain recombines TRBV9 with TRBJ2-5, with 13 bases matching TRBD2. CDR3 size: 15 residues. Losses at the gene ends were 4 bases for V and 6 bases for J; bases not matched to a gene: 6. In germline, CDR1 is SGDLS, CDR2 YYNGEE. CDR3 nucleotide sequence: TGTGCCAGCAGCCAGGGGACTAGCGGGACGAAGACCCAGTACTTC. Translated, it gives CASSQGTSGTKTQYF.

This chain connects TRBV6-6 to TRBJ2-4; 7 bases are shared with TRBD2. There are 15 residues in the CDR3. V lost 5 bases to trimming and J lost 1 base; unmatched junction nucleotides: 5. Per the germline V gene, CDR1 is MNHNY and CDR2 is SVGAGI (reference sequence). DNA of the CDR3: TGTGCCAGCAGTCCAGGGACTAAGGCCAAAAACATTCAGTACTTC. It encodes CASSPGTKAKNIQYF.

This clone showed up just a few times. The chain combines TRBV4-1 with TRBJ1-2; D perhaps matches TRBD1 (6 bases). Germline V gene sequence: CDR1 MGHRA, CDR2 YSYEKL. This CDR3 is built from 14 residues. Trimming cost V 0 bases and J 8 bases, with 13 bases left between them. The CDR3 DNA follows: TGCGCCAGCAGCCAAGATCGGGCAGGGGCCGGCTACACCTTC. It encodes CASSQDRAGAGYTF.

The chain has TRBV6-1 and TRBJ1-2; D is unresolved. Germline assignment: CDR1 MNHNS and CDR2 SASEGT. The CDR3 covers 18 residues. V was trimmed by 4 bases and J by 1 base, leaving 22 bases between them. The CDR3 nucleotides are TGTGCCAGCAGTGTCCCTACCCTGGCTGGGTACTATAACTATGGCTACACCTTC. Its protein is CASSVPTLAGYYNYGYTF.

The chain links TRBV18 to TRBJ2-6; possible D gene TRBD2, 6 bases. V was shortened by 3 bases and J by 0 bases, with 12 bases between the two germline ends. The CDR3 runs to 17 residues. The germline V gene encodes CDR1 KGHSH and CDR2 LQKENI. CDR3 bases: TGTGCCAGCTCACCCGGGACTGCAAGCTCTGGGGCCAACGTCCTGACTTTC. Its translation: CASSPGTASSGANVLTF.

This rearrangement joins TRBV9 to TRBJ2-1; D is perhaps TRBD2 (5 bases). The CDR3 is 14 residues long. The V gene's germline CDR1 is SGDLS and CDR2 YYNGEE. The V gene lost 6 bases and the J gene lost 3 bases, with 13 bases spanning the gap. CDR3 region: CASTTGGDYNEQFF. CDR3 coding DNA: TGTGCCAGCACCACCGGAGGCGACTACAATGAGCAGTTCTTC.

V is TRBV28 and J is TRBJ2-5, with D maybe TRBD2 (6 bases). The J call may be wrong; the DNA end is better matched by TRBJ2-7. The germline CDR1 and CDR2 sequences are MDHEN and SYDVKM. The CDR3 totals 13 residues. The CDR3 DNA sequence: TGTGCCAGCCTGGCCGGCGGGATCAACGAGCAGTACTTC. It encodes CASLAGGINEQYF.

The rearrangement uses TRBV7-6 and TRBJ2-6; 13 bases fit TRBD2. The CDR3 is 17 amino acids. V was pared by 8 bases and J by 0 bases, with 4 bases of the junction left unmatched. Germline CDR1 SGHVS, CDR2 FNYEAQ. For the CDR3, the DNA is TGTGCCAGCTTCGGGACTAGCGGGGCCTCTGGGGCCAACGTCCTGACTTTC. Translated, it gives CASFGTSGASGANVLTF.

The chain employs TRBV28 and TRBJ1-5; a possible D gene is TRBD1 (6 bases). Germline CDR1 and CDR2: MDHEN and SYDVKM. CDR3 size: 15 residues. The germline V and J ends were trimmed by 3 bases and 4 bases, with 13 bases remaining between them. The DNA of the CDR3 is TGTGCCAGCAGTTTGGGGGGGCGGAGGAATCAGCCCCAGCATTTT. It encodes CASSLGGRRNQPQHF.

In its sample, this clone was seen once. The chain employs TRBV29-1 and TRBJ1-1; D remains unclear. Germline values: CDR1 SQVTM, CDR2 ANQGSEA. Trimming cost V 2 bases and J 3 bases, with 7 bases left between them. This CDR3 is 12 amino acids long. The CDR3 reads CSVESGYTEAFF. CDR3 bases: TGCAGCGTTGAATCAGGATACACTGAAGCTTTCTTT.

This clone has just a few counts. V gene TRBV4-3 combines with J gene TRBJ2-6; TRBD2 might be the D (6 bases). The CDR3 runs to 17 residues. The germline V gene has CDR1 LGHNA and CDR2 YSLEER. V lost 0 bases to trimming and J lost 0 bases, with 9 bases between them. The CDR3 here is CASSQEYGSSGANVLTF. The CDR3 nucleotides are TGCGCCAGCAGCCAAGAGTACGGGAGCTCTGGGGCCAACGTCCTGACTTTC.

The chain links TRBV4-3 to TRBJ2-5; TRBD2 agrees at 14 bases. TRBJ2-7 explains the end of the DNA better; the J call may be wrong. This CDR3 contains 16 residues. CDR1 and CDR2 from the germline V gene are LGHNA and YSLEER. In nucleotides, the CDR3 is TGCGCCAGCAGCCAAGGACTAGCGGGAGGGCGGAACGAGCAGTACTTC. The encoded protein is CASSQGLAGGRNEQYF.

The rearrangement uses TRBV30 and TRBJ1-4; the D is unclear. The ends were cut back, 4 bases at V and 3 bases at J, with 3 bases in the middle. In germline, CDR1 is GTSNPN, CDR2 SVGIG (reference sequence). The CDR3 has 11 amino acids. The CDR3 DNA reads as TGTGCCTGGACGGCTAATGAAAAACTGTTTTTT. It codes for CAWTANEKLFF.

The J gene is TRBJ1-2, the V gene TRBV6-5, with a tentative D call TRBD1 (5 bases). CDR1 MNHEY and CDR2 SVGAGI come from the germline V gene. V gave up 7 bases and J gave up 8 bases, with 14 bases separating them. CDR3 length: 12 amino acids. DNA for the CDR3: TGTGCCAGCACCGACAGTGGCTCGGGCTACACCTTC. This codes for CASTDSGSGYTF.